A single sample is the source of the 4 T cell receptor beta chains below, sequenced in a study of blood T cell repertoires in COVID-19. Produced via immunoSEQ multiplex PCR; TCRdb's table is partial and in-frame only. This table holds fewer than 500,000 clones, roughly 90% found once. Sequenced sample: peripheral blood. All receptors come from a woman in her thirties with active or convalescent COVID-19.

In its sample, this clone was seen once. The chain has TRBV11-2 and TRBJ1-1, with 8 bases identical to TRBD1. The ends lost 5 bases at V and 4 bases at J; junction bases unmatched: 21. This CDR3 has 19 amino acids. Germline CDR1 SGHAT, CDR2 FQNNGV. The DNA of the CDR3 is TGTGCCAGCAGCCTACCCTCCGTTAGGGGAATCGACAGGGGCACTGAAGCTTTCTTT. It yields the protein CASSLPSVRGIDRGTEAFF.

V gene TRBV5-1 combines with J gene TRBJ2-3; the D gene is possibly TRBD1 (6 bases). With 1 base removed from V and 0 bases from J, the gap between germline ends came to 21 bases. Germline V gene lookup returns CDR1 SGHRS and CDR2 YFSETQ. The CDR3 extends over 19 amino acids. CDR3 protein: CASSLILTGSLSSTDTQYF. The CDR3 DNA reads TGCGCCAGCAGCTTGATCCTTACAGGGTCCCTTTCTAGCACAGATACGCAGTATTTT.

The rearrangement joins TRBV27 to TRBJ1-1; D perhaps matches TRBD1 (6 bases). V lost 2 bases and J lost 0, with 7 bases in between. Germline lookup yields CDR1 MNHEY and CDR2 SMNVEV (reference sequence). The CDR3 is 14 amino acids. DNA of the CDR3: TGTGCCAGCAGTTTAAACAGGGTGAACACTGAAGCTTTCTTT. Translation: CASSLNRVNTEAFF.

This chain connects TRBV7-2 to TRBJ1-4; D is possibly TRBD1 (5 bases). Germline CDR1 and CDR2: SGHTA and FQGNSA. The CDR3 runs to 14 residues. Trimming took 5 bases from V and 6 from J, leaving 13 bases between them. CDR3 residues: CASSLDTGDEKLFF. CDR3 nucleotides: TGTGCCAGCAGCCTAGACACGGGGGATGAAAAACTGTTTTTT.